This is a list of T cell receptor beta chains from one sample in a study of T-cell memory formation after mild COVID-19. TCRdb re-analysed the 5' RACE reads in MiXCR, keeping a single row per CDR3 protein. The sample lists about 190,000 distinct CDR3 sequences, approximately 30% occurring once. Sequenced sample: PBMCs or a T cell subset sorted from them (not recorded which). The receptors were gathered from an adult woman who had mild COVID-19 (a few samples of this study predate the infection). Cell type and time point are not known. CDR3s include the opening cysteine and the closing phenylalanine or tryptophan. The order of the fields is clone size, V gene, D gene, J gene, CDR3 DNA, CDR3 protein. The D gene is left open where the match is weak. Part of the rows lack a size; the others show once, few, many or a class for expanded clones.

>.|TRBV4-1|TRBD2|TRBJ2-1
TGCGCCAGCAGCCCGATCGGCGGGAGGTCCTACAATGAGCAGTTCTTC
CASSPIGGRSYNEQFF
>.|TRBV7-2|.|TRBJ2-6
TGTGCCAGCAGCCTAAAAAGCCCTGGGGCCAACGTCCTGACTTTC
CASSLKSPGANVLTF
>.|TRBV4-1|TRBD1|TRBJ2-1
TGCGCCAGCAGCCAACACGGGACAGCATACAATGAGCAGTTCTTC
CASSQHGTAYNEQFF
>.|TRBV6-4|.|TRBJ2-1
TGTGCCAGCAGTGACCACTACAATGAGCAGTTCTTC
CASSDHYNEQFF
>.|TRBV18|.|TRBJ1-3
TGTGCCAGCTCACCGCAGGGAGGAGCTGGAAACACCATATATTTT
CASSPQGGAGNTIYF
>few|TRBV6-5|.|TRBJ1-6
TGTGCCAGCAGTTACTCGCGAGGGAATTCACCCCTCCACTTT
CASSYSRGNSPLHF
>.|TRBV5-4|TRBD1|TRBJ2-7
TGTGCCAGCAGCTTGCCCGGGACAGGGCTCTACGAGCAGTACTTC
CASSLPGTGLYEQYF
>.|TRBV12-3/TRBV12-4|.|TRBJ1-1
TGTGCCAGCAGCTTTGAACAGAGACTGGGAGCTTTCTTT
CASSFEQRLGAFF
>.|TRBV9|.|TRBJ2-7
TGTGCCAGCAGCTCACTCGGGACGGAGACCTACGAGCAGTACTTC
CASSSLGTETYEQYF
>.|TRBV7-2|.|TRBJ2-7
TGTGCCAGCAGCTCCGAGGGCTTCAGTCTTCGCGAGCAGTACTTC
CASSSEGFSLREQYF
>few|TRBV5-6|.|TRBJ1-1
TGTGCCAGCAGCTTGATGTTCAGGGTGGGTGAAGCTTTCTTT
CASSLMFRVGEAFF
>.|TRBV4-1|TRBD2|TRBJ2-7
TGCGCCAGCAGCCAAGTCTTTCGACTAGCGGGAGGCCGCATATTATCCTACGAGCAGTACTTC
CASSQVFRLAGGRILSYEQYF
>many|TRBV15|TRBD2|TRBJ2-7
TGTGCCACCAGCAGGTCTCGTGAACTAGCGGGCTCCTACGAGCAGTACTTC
CATSRSRELAGSYEQYF
>few|TRBV19|TRBD1|TRBJ1-2
TGTGCCAGTAGTGCTCGGGACAGGGGGCATGGCTACACCTTC
CASSARDRGHGYTF
>few|TRBV2|.|TRBJ1-5
TGTGCCAGCAGTGAAAACAGTGGTAGTCAGCCCCAGCATTTT
CASSENSGSQPQHF
>many|TRBV7-9|.|TRBJ1-1
TGTGCCAGCAGCCCACGTAGAGTAGCTTTCTTT
CASSPRRVAFF
>.|TRBV20-1|.|TRBJ1-2
TGCAGTGCAGTGACAACTAAGACAGCCAACTATGGCTACACCTTC
CSAVTTKTANYGYTF
>few|TRBV3-1|.|TRBJ2-1
TGTGCCAGCAGCCAAGGAGGCTTTTCCTACAATGAGCAGTTCTTC
CASSQGGFSYNEQFF
>few|TRBV6-5|TRBD2|TRBJ2-1
TGTGCCAGCAGTCGACCAGACTGGCGGGAGGGCAACAATGAGCAGTTCTTC
CASSRPDWREGNNEQFF
>.|TRBV5-1|TRBD1|TRBJ1-2
TGCGCCAGCAGCCCGGACAGGGGCCATGGCTACACCTTC
CASSPDRGHGYTF
>few|TRBV29-1|.|TRBJ2-5
TGCAGCGTTGAAGTTCCTATGGGGGCTGAAAGGCGGACCCAGTACTTC
CSVEVPMGAERRTQYF
>.|TRBV7-8|TRBD1|TRBJ2-2
TGTGCCAGCAGCTTACGAACAGGGGGTGACGCCGGGGAGCTGTTTTTT
CASSLRTGGDAGELFF
>few|TRBV2|TRBD1|TRBJ2-1
TGTGCCAGCAGTGAGAGGGGGCGGCTACACTCCTACAATGAGCAGTTCTTC
CASSERGRLHSYNEQFF
>.|TRBV12-3/TRBV12-4|TRBD1|TRBJ1-4
TGTGCCAGCAGGACAGGGCCCACTAATGAAAAACTGTTTTTT
CASRTGPTNEKLFF
>few|TRBV7-3|.|TRBJ2-1
TGTGCCAGCAGCTTAACAGCTGAGGCTGAGCAGTTCTTC
CASSLTAEAEQFF
>.|TRBV2|.|TRBJ1-1
TGTGCCAGCAGTGACGACAGACTGAACACTGAAGCTTTCTTT
CASSDDRLNTEAFF
>few|TRBV20-1|TRBD1|TRBJ2-7
TGCAGTGCCTGGGACAGGGGGCCCTACGAGCAGTACTTC
CSAWDRGPYEQYF
>few|TRBV7-2|.|TRBJ2-5
TGTGCCAGCAGCTTGAAGGGGGGCCGGTGGGAGACCCAGTACTTC
CASSLKGGRWETQYF
>few|TRBV20-1|.|TRBJ1-1
TGCAGTGCTAGCGGGCAGGGTGGAACTGAAGCTTTCTTT
CSASGQGGTEAFF
>.|TRBV19|.|TRBJ1-1
TGTGCCAGTAGTATCCTCAGGCGGGGGATGAACACTGAAGCTTTCTTT
CASSILRRGMNTEAFF
>few|TRBV7-9|.|TRBJ1-6
TGTGCCAGCACCTCGGGGAGCGGGACCCCTAAATCACCCCTCCACTTT
CASTSGSGTPKSPLHF
>once|TRBV19|TRBD1|TRBJ2-1
TGTGCCAGTAGTCCTCCTGGGACAGATTACAGGCAGTTCTTC
CASSPPGTDYRQFF
>.|TRBV6-6|TRBD1|TRBJ2-2
TGTGCCAGCAGCAGGGACAGGGCGATCGGGGAGCTGTTTTTT
CASSRDRAIGELFF
>.|TRBV11-2|.|TRBJ2-7
TGTGCCAGCAGCTTAGAGACGGGTAGTCCCCTCTACGAGCAGTACTTC
CASSLETGSPLYEQYF
>few|TRBV11-2|.|TRBJ2-7
TGTGCCAGCAGGGTCGGAGGCGGAACCTACGAGCAGTACTTC
CASRVGGGTYEQYF
>.|TRBV4-1|.|TRBJ2-7
TGCGCCAGCAGCCAACCCCTAGGGTCCTACGAGCAGTACTTC
CASSQPLGSYEQYF
>few|TRBV30|TRBD1|TRBJ1-1
TGTGCCTGGAGTGTAGGCGGGACAGGGATAAATGAAGCTTTCTTT
CAWSVGGTGINEAFF
>.|TRBV7-2|TRBD2|TRBJ2-1
TGTGCCAGCAGCTTAGGGCTAGCGGGGGGGTTTGAGCAGTTCTTC
CASSLGLAGGFEQFF
>.|TRBV3-1|.|TRBJ2-6
TGTGCCAGCAGCCTCGACGGCCTTGGGGCCAACGTCCTGACTTTC
CASSLDGLGANVLTF
>.|TRBV27|.|TRBJ2-2
TGTGCCAGCAGGGACAGCACCGGGGAGCTGTTTTTT
CASRDSTGELFF
>few|TRBV29-1|TRBD2|TRBJ2-1
TGCAGCGTTGTTAATAGCGGGGCGATCCGCAATGAGCAGTTCTTC
CSVVNSGAIRNEQFF
>.|TRBV7-8|TRBD2|TRBJ2-3
TGTGCCAGCACCCCCCCAGCGGGGGGCCTTAGCACAGATACGCAGTATTTT
CASTPPAGGLSTDTQYF
>.|TRBV29-1|.|TRBJ2-7
TGCAGCGTTGGCCCGTGGGGGGCGGACGACTACGAGCAGTACTTC
CSVGPWGADDYEQYF
>few|TRBV18|.|TRBJ2-7
TGTGCCAGCTCACCACCGAGGGGTTACGAGCAGTACTTC
CASSPPRGYEQYF
>.|TRBV3-1|.|TRBJ2-5
TGTGCCAGCAGCCAAGATCCCCTGGGAGCTCTAGTCGTGGAGACCCAGTACTTC
CASSQDPLGALVVETQYF
>.|TRBV7-3|.|TRBJ2-3
TGTGCCAGCAGCTTGGGCCATACGCAGTATTTT
CASSLGHTQYF
>.|TRBV6-2/TRBV6-3|.|TRBJ2-1
TGTGCCAGCAGTCCATCACGACAGCGTAGCTCCTACAATGAGCAGTTCTTC
CASSPSRQRSSYNEQFF
>.|TRBV5-6|.|TRBJ2-7
TGTGCCAGCAGCTTGGAGGTGCGGCACTCCTACGAGCAGTACTTC
CASSLEVRHSYEQYF